Shown below are 8 T cell receptor beta chains from a single sample sequenced in a study of T cells after posttransplantation cyclophosphamide. Clones were read by immunoSEQ multiplex PCR, and TCRdb kept only the in-frame ones, dropping some. This repertoire lists around 34,000 clones without singletons; 6.5% to 7% sits in the top ten. Sequenced: PBMCs. These receptors came from a woman aged 45-60 years in good health and a related stem cell transplant donor.

V is TRBV28 and J is TRBJ2-2; 9 bases align to TRBD1. After removal of 6 bases from V and 6 bases from J, the junction contained 20 bases not matched to a gene. CDR1 MDHEN and CDR2 SYDVKM come from the germline V gene. The CDR3 loop spans 19 amino acids. The CDR3 loop is CASRPRAYRGRESSGELFF. The CDR3 DNA reads as TGTGCCAGCAGACCTCGGGCCTACAGGGGGCGGGAGTCCTCCGGGGAGCTGTTTTTT.

This clone was detected many times. The chain employs TRBV5-1 and TRBJ2-5; 8 positions match TRBD1. There are 15 residues in the CDR3. V shed 1 base, J shed 4 bases, and the junction held 6 bases outside the gene matches. Germline V gene lookup returns CDR1 SGHRS and CDR2 YFSETQ. For the CDR3, the DNA is TGCGCCAGCAGCTTGATGGCCAGGGGGCCAGAGACCCAGTACTTC. This codes for CASSLMARGPETQYF.

Many counts were recorded for this clone. This chain links TRBV5-6 with TRBJ2-7; tentatively, D is TRBD1 (6 bases). CDR3 length: 14 residues. Germline values: CDR1 SGHDT, CDR2 YYEEEE. V gave up 4 bases and J gave up 0 bases, with 11 bases separating them. CDR3 DNA: TGTGCCAGCAGCCTAGGGGGTCCCTCCTACGAGCAGTACTTC. Translated, it gives CASSLGGPSYEQYF.

The chain couples TRBV5-1 to TRBJ2-7; 8 positions agree with TRBD1. The CDR3 runs to 15 residues. The V and J ends lost 4 bases and 4 bases, in that order; junction bases with no gene match: 10. Germline values: CDR1 SGHRS, CDR2 YFSETQ. The CDR3 region has the DNA TGCGCCAGCAGCCCCCAGACAGGGGTAAAGTACGAGCAGTACTTC. Translation gives CASSPQTGVKYEQYF.

This clone was seen ten or more times. The rearrangement joins TRBV4-1 to TRBJ2-1; 9 bases map to TRBD1. Germline loops: CDR1 MGHRA, CDR2 YSYEKL. Unmatched junction bases numbered 11, after V lost 6 bases and J lost 2 bases. CDR3 size: 17 residues. The CDR3 coding sequence is TGCGCCAGCAGGGTGAAATGGGACAGGGCCCCCTACAATGAGCAGTTCTTC. Translated, it gives CASRVKWDRAPYNEQFF.

This clone was recorded many times. The chain carries TRBV7-9 and TRBJ2-1; D gene uncertain. This CDR3 comprises 17 residues. The V gene's germline CDR1 is SEHNR and CDR2 FQNEAQ (reference sequence). V dropped 5 bases and J dropped 0 bases, with 17 bases sitting between them. CDR3 sequence (DNA): TGTGCCAGCAGCCCATTCGGCGGAAGGAGCTCCTACAATGAGCAGTTCTTC. Protein: CASSPFGGRSSYNEQFF.

This clone has a count of ten or more. The chain combines TRBV28 with TRBJ2-1, with D possibly TRBD1 on 6 matching bases. V was shortened by 9 bases and J by 3 bases, with 15 bases between the two germline ends. CDR1 MDHEN and CDR2 SYDVKM come from the germline V gene. The CDR3 has 14 amino acids. CDR3 in amino acids: CASTSTGLYNEQFF. For the CDR3, the DNA is TGTGCCAGTACCTCGACAGGACTCTACAATGAGCAGTTCTTC.

In its sample, this clone was seen many times. J is TRBJ1-1 and V is TRBV6-8, with a tentative D call TRBD1 (5 bases). This CDR3 comprises 16 residues. Trimming removed 5 bases at V and 2 bases at J, with 18 bases between. The V gene's germline CDR1 is MNHGY and CDR2 SAAAGT. The CDR3, as DNA: TGTGCCAGCAGTGCCGGAAAGGGGAAACTTAACACTGAAGCTTTCTTT. It is translated as CASSAGKGKLNTEAFF.